The 30 T cell receptor beta chains reported below all come from one sample, sequenced in a study of cytomegalovirus exposure and HLA in healthy donors. Both 60 Vbeta primers and 13 Jbeta primers went into the PCR. The method was immunoSEQ multiplex PCR; TCRdb's version includes in-frame clones alone and lacks a portion of them. The sample lists 150,000 or so clones, 60% to 85% occurring once. The sequencing sample was made of PBMCs. These receptors were obtained from a woman aged 40 to 50 in good health and CMV-seropositive.

This clone was detected a few times. J is TRBJ1-1 and V is TRBV6-5; D gene unclear. V lost 5 bases and J 3 bases, leaving 16 bases between the germline ends. The CDR3 covers 15 residues. Looked up from germline, CDR1 is MNHEY and CDR2 is SVGAGI. CDR3 DNA: TGTGCCAGCAGTCGTCACAGAGGAGCGGACACTGAAGCTTTCTTT. This translates into CASSRHRGADTEAFF.

The rearrangement joins TRBV6-6 to TRBJ2-3; possible D gene TRBD2, 5 bases. Trimming pared 5 bases from V and 0 bases from J, leaving 12 bases between. Germline V gene data show CDR1 as MNHNY and CDR2 as SVGAGI (reference sequence). The CDR3 is made up of 15 amino acids. This chain's CDR3 is CASSPGRASTDTQYF. DNA for the CDR3: TGTGCCAGCAGTCCCGGGCGGGCAAGCACAGATACGCAGTATTTT.

This clone was seen ten or more times. This rearrangement joins TRBV4-1 to TRBJ1-1, with 10 bases matching TRBD1. Germline loops: CDR1 MGHRA, CDR2 YSYEKL. V shed 4 bases and J 3 bases; nucleotides not matched to a gene: 2. CDR3 length equals 14 residues. The CDR3 reads CASSRTGGDTEAFF. Here the CDR3 DNA reads TGCGCCAGCAGCCGGACAGGGGGGGACACTGAAGCTTTCTTT.

The V call is TRBV6-5, the J call TRBJ1-6; D possibly corresponds to TRBD1 (6 bases). The CDR3 totals 15 residues. Trimming pared 4 bases from V and 9 bases from J, leaving 16 bases between. Germline CDR1 is MNHEY and CDR2 is SVGAGI. The CDR3 here is CASSSGQGSSSPLHF. DNA of the CDR3: TGTGCCAGCAGTTCGGGGCAGGGGTCCTCTTCACCCCTCCACTTT.

The chain uses TRBV30 and TRBJ1-3, with D possibly matching TRBD1 (5 bases). Trimming took 2 bases from V and 2 from J, leaving 10 bases between them. The CDR3 loop spans 14 amino acids. Germline loops: CDR1 GTSNPN, CDR2 SVGIG (reference sequence). The CDR3 reads CAWSRGGAGNTIYF. The CDR3 DNA reads as TGTGCCTGGAGTCGGGGGGGGGCTGGAAACACCATATATTTT.

Only one count was recorded for this clone. Because the CDR3's place on the DNA is in doubt, the DNA is left out and the CDR3 is given as listed by TCRdb. The CDR3: CASSVGAGAVERVF. V and J are TRBV9 and TRBJ1-1. The CDR3 has 14 amino acids, counting both end residues. CDR1 SGDLS and CDR2 YYNGEE come from the germline V gene.

V and J are TRBV7-9 and TRBJ1-5; D is possibly TRBD1 (5 bases). CDR3 length equals 13 residues. Trimming pared 5 bases from V and 5 bases from J, leaving 10 bases between. CDR1 and CDR2 from the germline V gene are SEHNR and FQNEAQ (reference sequence). The CDR3 is CASSGGVDQPQHF. CDR3 in DNA: TGTGCCAGCAGCGGGGGGGTGGATCAGCCCCAGCATTTT. Combining the CDR3 with reference TRBV7-9 and TRBJ1-5 gives the whole variable domain DTGVSQNPRHKITKRGQNVTFRCDPISEHNRLYWYRQTLGQGPEFLTYFQNEAQLEKSRLLSDRFSAERPKGSFSTLEIQRTEQGDSAMYLCASSGGVDQPQHFGDGTRLSIL.

The gene calls are TRBV7-9 and TRBJ2-5; D is perhaps TRBD1 (5 bases). Germline loops: CDR1 SEHNR, CDR2 FQNEAQ (reference sequence). The CDR3 is 15 residues long. Trimming removed 5 bases at V and 1 base at J, with 14 bases between. CDR3 protein: CASSPDLRAQETQYF. CDR3 nucleotide sequence: TGTGCCAGCAGCCCAGATCTCAGGGCCCAAGAGACCCAGTACTTC. The full variable domain, rest sourced from reference TRBV7-9 and TRBJ2-5, is DTGVSQNPRHKITKRGQNVTFRCDPISEHNRLYWYRQTLGQGPEFLTYFQNEAQLEKSRLLSDRFSAERPKGSFSTLEIQRTEQGDSAMYLCASSPDLRAQETQYFGPGTRLLVL.

The V gene is TRBV5-1, the J gene TRBJ1-1, with D perhaps matching TRBD1 (6 bases). This CDR3 has 14 amino acids. CDR1 is SGHRS, CDR2 YFSETQ, per germline. V was trimmed by 5 bases and J by 10 bases, leaving 21 bases between them. The chain's CDR3 is CASSPVSTGSGAFF. CDR3 sequence (DNA): TGCGCCAGCAGTCCTGTCAGTACAGGGTCGGGAGCTTTCTTT.

CDR3 residues: CASSILDGATNEKLFF. The CDR3 nucleotides read TGTGCCAGCAGCATCCTCGACGGAGCAACTAATGAAAAACTGTTTTTT. This chain links TRBV21-1 with TRBJ1-4. TRBV21-1 is given as a pseudogene. This CDR3 spans 16 amino acids.

The chain employs TRBV5-1 and TRBJ2-2; 9 bases map to TRBD1. The V gene end was trimmed by 7 bases and the J gene end by 6 bases; junction bases not matched to a gene: 7. The CDR3 covers 14 residues. The germline gives CDR1 SGHRS, CDR2 YFSETQ. In nucleotides, the CDR3 is TGCGCCAGCCAGCCGGACAGGGGTCCCGGGGAGCTGTTTTTT. It yields the protein CASQPDRGPGELFF.

As concerns this clone: The same CDR3 can be traced to other DNA sequences in this sample. This chain links TRBV6-5 with TRBJ1-1, with D possibly being TRBD1 (5 bases). V shed 2 bases and J shed 0 bases, with 10 bases lying between them. The CDR3 length is 15 residues. Germline CDR1 is MNHEY and CDR2 is SVGAGI. This CDR3 reads CASSYGGGLNTEAFF. In nucleotides, the CDR3 is TGTGCCAGCAGTTACGGGGGGGGGTTGAACACTGAAGCTTTCTTT.

The chain employs TRBV14 and TRBJ1-1; 7 positions agree with TRBD1. With 3 bases clipped from V and 4 bases from J, the junction kept 8 bases outside the gene matches. The CDR3 is 15 amino acids. CDR1 is SGHDN, CDR2 FVKESK, per germline. The DNA of the CDR3 is TGTGCCAGCAGCCAGTTTGGTTCAGGGGGCACTGAAGCTTTCTTT. As protein: CASSQFGSGGTEAFF.

The rearrangement uses TRBV6-1 and TRBJ1-6; 8 nucleotides align to TRBD1. Per the germline V gene, CDR1 is MNHNS and CDR2 is SASEGT. V lost 3 bases and J lost 13; bases outside the gene matches: 5. This CDR3 region has 13 residues. CDR3 residues: CASSETRDRPLHF. CDR3 nucleotides: TGTGCCAGCAGTGAGACCCGGGACAGGCCCCTCCACTTT.

This chain links TRBV11-1 with TRBJ2-3; D is possibly TRBD2 (7 bases). The CDR3 runs to 15 residues. Per the germline V gene, CDR1 is SGHAT and CDR2 is FQDESV (reference sequence). V was trimmed by 6 bases and J by 2 bases, leaving 15 bases between them. The CDR3 nucleotides are TGTGCCAGCAGGGGAGGGGGGGGGCCCACAGATACGCAGTATTTT. It codes for CASRGGGGPTDTQYF.

J is TRBJ2-7 and V is TRBV11-2; a possible D gene is TRBD1 (6 bases). The V end was cut by 8 bases, the J end by 0 bases, with 17 bases between. Germline lookup yields CDR1 SGHAT and CDR2 FQNNGV. This CDR3 region has 15 residues. For the CDR3, the DNA is TGTGCCAGCGGGATTGGGGGCCAAAGCTCCTACGAGCAGTACTTC. Residues: CASGIGGQSSYEQYF. The whole variable domain, remainder taken from reference TRBV11-2 and TRBJ2-7, is EAGVAQSPRYKIIEKRQSVAFWCNPISGHATLYWYQQILGQGPKLLIQFQNNGVVDDSQLPKDRFSAERLKGVDSTLKIQPAKLEDSAVYLCASGIGGQSSYEQYFGPGTRLTVT.

The rearrangement joins TRBV7-3 to TRBJ2-5, with 8 bases identical to TRBD2. V shed 4 bases, J shed 2 bases, and the junction held 3 bases outside the gene matches. CDR1 is SGHTA, CDR2 FQGTGA, per germline. The CDR3 is made up of 14 amino acids. CDR3 protein: CASSSGLAQETQYF. In DNA form, the CDR3 reads TGTGCCAGCAGCTCCGGACTAGCTCAAGAGACCCAGTACTTC.

As regards this clone: At one boundary the junction diverges from the germline segment, which might be a read error. The rearrangement links TRBV7-9 to TRBJ2-6; TRBD1 matches 7 bases. Germline V gene sequence: CDR1 SEHNR, CDR2 FQNEAQ (reference sequence). The CDR3 spans 18 residues. CDR3 sequence reads: CSSSLGDRGSFGANVLTF. The CDR3 nucleotides are TGTTCCAGCAGCTTAGGGGACAGAGGGAGTTTTGGGGCCAACGTCCTGACTTTC.

There are a few counts of this clone. The V gene is TRBV4-1, the J gene TRBJ1-2; unclear D gene. The CDR3 covers 15 residues. Looked up from germline, CDR1 is MGHRA and CDR2 is YSYEKL. V was trimmed by 0 bases and J by 0 bases, leaving 8 bases between them. The CDR3 DNA sequence: TGCGCCAGCAGCCAAGAGGTCTCGGCTAACTATGGCTACACCTTC. As protein: CASSQEVSANYGYTF.

This chain joins TRBV5-1 and TRBJ2-7, with D maybe TRBD1 (6 bases). V lost 4 bases to trimming and J lost 2 bases, with 16 bases between them. The germline V gene encodes CDR1 SGHRS and CDR2 YFSETQ. CDR3 size: 15 residues. This CDR3 reads CASSVAGQSTYEQYF. The CDR3 DNA is TGCGCCAGCAGCGTTGCTGGACAGAGCACCTACGAGCAGTACTTC.

The gene calls are TRBV6-5 and TRBJ2-7, with 8 bases fitting TRBD1. CDR3 length: 15 residues. Trimming cost V 6 bases and J 5 bases; bases outside gene matches: 12. CDR1 and CDR2 (germline): MNHEY, SVGAGI. The CDR3 sequence is CASSHLRTGLDEQYF. The DNA for the CDR3 is TGTGCCAGCAGCCACCTCAGGACAGGGCTGGACGAGCAGTACTTC.

The V and J genes are TRBV6-5 and TRBJ1-1; 12 bases align to TRBD1. In germline, CDR1 is MNHEY, CDR2 SVGAGI. The trim removed 6 bases at V and 5 bases at J, leaving 7 bases unmatched. This CDR3 spans 15 amino acids. The CDR3 loop reads CASRGTGGERTEAFF. CDR3 sequence (DNA): TGTGCCAGCAGAGGGACAGGGGGCGAGAGAACTGAAGCTTTCTTT.

The CDR3 here is CASSRTGGGTDTQYF. CDR3 bases: TGTGCCAGCAGCCGTACAGGGGGGGGAACAGATACGCAGTATTTT. J is TRBJ2-3 and V is TRBV7-3; TRBD1 might be the D (8 bases). V lost 5 bases and J lost 3, with 15 bases in between. Germline CDR1 SGHTA, CDR2 FQGTGA. The CDR3 extends over 15 amino acids.

The rearrangement links TRBV5-5 to TRBJ2-7; D remains ambiguous. V shed 0 bases and J shed 3 bases, with 10 bases lying between them. CDR3 length equals 14 residues. Germline CDR1 and CDR2: SGHKS and YYEKEE (reference sequence). In DNA, the CDR3 is TGTGCCAGCAGCTTGGGGGCGCAGTTCTACGAGCAGTACTTC. Protein sequence: CASSLGAQFYEQYF.

The rearrangement links TRBV5-1 to TRBJ2-6; maybe TRBD2 (6 bases). The CDR3 runs to 19 residues. Germline-derived CDR1 and CDR2 are SGHRS and YFSETQ. Trimming took 0 bases from V and 0 from J, leaving 16 bases between them. The CDR3 bases are TGCGCCAGCAGCTTGGCCCCTGGGGGGTACAGCTCTGGGGCCAACGTCCTGACTTTC. It encodes CASSLAPGGYSSGANVLTF.

The V gene is TRBV19, the J gene TRBJ2-3, with D hard to call. Germline CDR1 LNHDA, CDR2 SQIVND (reference sequence). This CDR3 is built from 15 residues. Trimming removed 5 bases at V and 3 bases at J, with 15 bases between. CDR3 loop: CASSARELRTDTQYF. The CDR3 DNA is TGTGCCAGTAGTGCCCGCGAACTACGGACAGATACGCAGTATTTT.

This chain connects TRBV7-3 to TRBJ2-7; 10 bases match TRBD1. In germline, CDR1 is SGHTA, CDR2 FQGTGA. V lost 4 bases, J lost 3 bases, and 6 bases stayed unmatched. There are 15 residues in the CDR3. The CDR3 here is CASSSDRGSHYEQYF. The CDR3 nucleotides are TGTGCCAGCAGCTCGGACAGGGGGTCCCACTACGAGCAGTACTTC.

The chain joins TRBV6-4 to TRBJ1-1; 9 nucleotides line up with TRBD1. V dropped 1 base and J dropped 4; count of bases not matched to a gene: 4. Germline V gene sequence: CDR1 MRHNA, CDR2 SNTAGT. This CDR3 comprises 15 residues. CDR3 in DNA: TGTGCCAGCAGTGACTGGGACAGGGCTGGCACTGAAGCTTTCTTT. Its translation is CASSDWDRAGTEAFF.

This clone is a singleton in its sample. The rearrangement links TRBV6-6 to TRBJ1-2; 8 bases map to TRBD1. V trimming: 6 bases; J trimming: 7 bases; junction bases outside the gene matches: 7. The CDR3 has 13 residues. CDR1 is MNHNY and CDR2 is SVGAGI in the germline V gene (reference sequence). CDR3 bases: TGTGCCAGCAGCCTCGGACAGGGAGGTGGCTACACCTTC. Its translation: CASSLGQGGGYTF.

The J gene is TRBJ1-1, the V gene TRBV5-1; unclear D gene. Trimming removed 0 bases from V and 4 bases from J, with 16 bases in between. Germline V gives CDR1 SGHRS, CDR2 YFSETQ. CDR3 length: 16 amino acids. The DNA of the CDR3 is TGCGCCAGCAGCTTGGTTTCAACCGGAGTGGCCACTGAAGCTTTCTTT. This codes for CASSLVSTGVATEAFF.